The rows below give T cell receptor beta chains drawn from one sample of a study of blood T cell repertoires in COVID-19. The data were produced by immunoSEQ multiplex PCR, yet TCRdb's version contains in-frame clones alone and is incomplete. The sample yields roughly 80,000 clones, roughly 79% seen once. Sequencing was carried out using peripheral blood. These receptors originate from a human donor in a cohort sampled during active COVID-19. The conserved cysteine and the conserved F or W are not part of the CDR3 here. Fields, in order: CDR3 protein, V gene, J gene.

CDR3aa: ASRKRTGPDTQY; v_gene: TRBV2; j_gene: TRBJ2-3
CDR3aa: ASSLVTGNNEKLF; v_gene: TRBV5-1; j_gene: TRBJ1-4
CDR3aa: ASSPGGENYGYT; v_gene: TRBV27; j_gene: TRBJ1-2
CDR3aa: ATSPATVLPNEKLF; v_gene: TRBV15; j_gene: TRBJ1-4
CDR3aa: ASKWLGRGELF; v_gene: TRBV27; j_gene: TRBJ1-4
CDR3aa: ASSLYKGYEQY; v_gene: TRBV28; j_gene: TRBJ2-7
CDR3aa: ASSPTGGSGGELF; v_gene: TRBV9; j_gene: TRBJ2-2
CDR3aa: ASSLDRANSKAF; v_gene: TRBV11-2; j_gene: TRBJ1-1
CDR3aa: ASSLASGLAAQYNEQF; v_gene: TRBV7-2; j_gene: TRBJ2-1
CDR3aa: ASRDRGLNTEAF; v_gene: TRBV6-6; j_gene: TRBJ1-1
CDR3aa: ASSSGDRGRIPWTNQPQH; v_gene: TRBV11-3; j_gene: TRBJ1-5
CDR3aa: ASSYKGGSGANVLT; v_gene: TRBV6-2/TRBV6-3; j_gene: TRBJ2-6
CDR3aa: ASSIPLGADYGYT; v_gene: TRBV19; j_gene: TRBJ1-2
CDR3aa: ASSLYGFGTDPEMYGYT; v_gene: TRBV7-3; j_gene: TRBJ1-2
CDR3aa: ASSAEGTSGGLNYEQY; v_gene: TRBV9; j_gene: TRBJ2-7
CDR3aa: ACRGGTEAF; v_gene: TRBV30; j_gene: TRBJ1-1
CDR3aa: ASSLGLAGRETQY; v_gene: TRBV11-1; j_gene: TRBJ2-5
CDR3aa: ASSQDTLAGGNEQF; v_gene: TRBV4-2; j_gene: TRBJ2-1
CDR3aa: ASSPQGVGGELF; v_gene: TRBV6-5; j_gene: TRBJ2-2
CDR3aa: ASSLEQPLTEAF; v_gene: TRBV7-8; j_gene: TRBJ1-1
CDR3aa: ASTRSGLAGALNIQY; v_gene: TRBV19; j_gene: TRBJ2-4
CDR3aa: ASSPYPRGDSGNTIY; v_gene: TRBV7-2; j_gene: TRBJ1-3
CDR3aa: ASSPWGQGTGELF; v_gene: TRBV6-6; j_gene: TRBJ2-2
CDR3aa: ASSPGTSNRPQH; v_gene: TRBV27; j_gene: TRBJ1-5
CDR3aa: ASSPPDRYYEQY; v_gene: TRBV18; j_gene: TRBJ2-7
CDR3aa: ASSSDRGNYGYT; v_gene: TRBV5-1; j_gene: TRBJ1-2
CDR3aa: ASSFSAGGSEKLF; v_gene: TRBV19; j_gene: TRBJ1-4
CDR3aa: ASSSDSRQGKGTQY; v_gene: TRBV6-5; j_gene: TRBJ2-5
CDR3aa: ASSEGVAGELPF; v_gene: TRBV6-1; j_gene: TRBJ2-1
CDR3aa: ASSYGGAADTQY; v_gene: TRBV6-2/TRBV6-3; j_gene: TRBJ2-3
CDR3aa: ASSLTGGGNQPQH; v_gene: TRBV27; j_gene: TRBJ1-5
CDR3aa: ASSFAGQGPWGYT; v_gene: TRBV5-6; j_gene: TRBJ1-2
CDR3aa: ASGGGRYQETQY; v_gene: TRBV6-5; j_gene: TRBJ2-5
CDR3aa: ASSPRAQGTTDTQY; v_gene: TRBV11-3; j_gene: TRBJ2-3
CDR3aa: ASSLALGAGNTGELF; v_gene: TRBV11-3; j_gene: TRBJ2-2
CDR3aa: ASSLQGGYT; v_gene: TRBV3-1/TRBV3-2; j_gene: TRBJ1-2
CDR3aa: ASSQVRQGALWGYT; v_gene: TRBV4-1; j_gene: TRBJ1-2
CDR3aa: ASSSDRGTQPQH; v_gene: TRBV7-2; j_gene: TRBJ1-5
CDR3aa: ASSPGGNTEAF; v_gene: TRBV7-9; j_gene: TRBJ1-1
CDR3aa: ASSKIDGGNQPQH; v_gene: TRBV21-1; j_gene: TRBJ1-5
CDR3aa: ASTALSNTQY; v_gene: TRBV7-9; j_gene: TRBJ2-3
CDR3aa: ASSTGQGYTEAF; v_gene: TRBV5-5; j_gene: TRBJ1-1
CDR3aa: ASSLQGGSGNTIY; v_gene: TRBV5-8; j_gene: TRBJ1-3
CDR3aa: ASSPPYGNTEAF; v_gene: TRBV18; j_gene: TRBJ1-1
CDR3aa: ASSYQAGESSYNSPLH; v_gene: TRBV4-1; j_gene: TRBJ1-6